The 14 T cell receptor beta chains below all came from one sample that was sequenced in a study of monozygotic twins with inflammatory bowel disease. TCRdb derives one entry per CDR3 protein from the 5' RACE reads, leaving out DNA. The table lists about 140,000 distinct CDR3 sequences. The sequenced material came from blood. The source is a human donor with ulcerative colitis or Crohn's disease, or a healthy co-twin of an affected twin (not recorded which).

This chain uses TRBV7-8 with TRBJ1-1; there is no DNA to check the TCRdb D call of TRBD1. The CDR3 runs to 15 residues. In germline, CDR1 is SGHVS, CDR2 FQNEAQ. The CDR3 reads CASSSRPGLNTEAFF.

The CDR3 is CSATRLDEQFF. This chain joins TRBV20-1 and TRBJ2-1. This CDR3 has 11 amino acids. Germline values: CDR1 DFQATT, CDR2 SNEGSKA (reference sequence).

Its frequency marks this clonotype as medium-sized. This sequence joins TRBV5-1 and TRBJ2-1. Looked up from germline, CDR1 is SGHRS and CDR2 is YFSETQ. The CDR3 sequence is 11 residues long. This CDR3 is CASQGYNEQFF.

The chain is built from TRBV12-3 or TRBV12-4 and TRBJ1-1; TCRdb calls TRBD1, which cannot be checked without DNA. The CDR3 is 15 residues long. The CDR3 sequence is CASSLGGRGSPEAFF.

V is TRBV18 and J is TRBJ2-7. Germline CDR1 is KGHSH and CDR2 is LQKENI. This CDR3 has 14 amino acids. CDR3 residues: CASSPDGTTSEQYF.

The chain has TRBV20-1 and TRBJ2-2. The germline CDR1 and CDR2 sequences are DFQATT and SNEGSKA (reference sequence). The CDR3 sequence is 13 residues long. CDR3 in amino acids: CSARDRTTGELFF.

The chain employs TRBV7-6 and TRBJ1-4; the D gene TCRdb calls, TRBD1, cannot be checked with no DNA. CDR1 SGHVS and CDR2 FNYEAQ come from the germline V gene. CDR3 length: 16 amino acids. The CDR3 reads CASSLARDRSPEKLFF.

The rearrangement links TRBV28 to TRBJ2-4. The CDR3 extends over 17 amino acids. Germline CDR1 MDHEN, CDR2 SYDVKM. The CDR3 is CASSFIGVRAAKNIQYF.

The chain has TRBV12-3 or TRBV12-4 and TRBJ2-1; TCRdb proposes TRBD2, but this gene call is untestable without DNA. The CDR3 length is 14 residues. The chain's CDR3 is CASYSGGLRDEQFF.

V is TRBV29-1 and J is TRBJ2-7; TCRdb proposes TRBD1, but this gene call is untestable without DNA. This CDR3 region has 13 residues. CDR1 and CDR2 (germline): SQVTM, ANQGSEA. This chain's CDR3 is CSAVRDTSYEQYF.

The gene calls are TRBV29-1 and TRBJ2-7; TCRdb's assignment of TRBD1 cannot be checked, as there is no DNA. This CDR3 has 15 residues. Per the germline V gene, CDR1 is SQVTM and CDR2 is ANQGSEA. The CDR3 region is CSVVPGQGGNYEQYF.

CDR3 region: CATSTRQGPYEQYF. The chain links TRBV15 to TRBJ2-7; TCRdb's assignment of TRBD1 cannot be checked, as there is no DNA. CDR1 and CDR2 from the germline V gene are LNHNV and YYDKDF (reference sequence). CDR3 length equals 14 residues.

The chain joins TRBV11-2 to TRBJ2-2; there is no DNA to check the TCRdb D call of TRBD2. The CDR3 spans 16 residues. Germline CDR1 and CDR2: SGHAT and FQNNGV. This chain's CDR3 is CASSLDSPLGGGELFF.

The rearrangement uses TRBV12-3 or TRBV12-4 and TRBJ2-1; TCRdb proposes TRBD2, but this gene call is untestable without DNA. This CDR3 has 12 residues. The CDR3 sequence: CASSFGGNEQFF.